This T cell receptor beta chain was sequenced in a study of blood T cell repertoires in COVID-19. Study summary: Sites across the United States, Italy and Spain contributed samples from acute and convalescent COVID-19. PBMCs, B-cell-depleted T cells, or T cells were the source of the cDNA or gDNA that made up the material.

Authors' processing steps: It was from reference gene primer amplification that nucleated cell counts were estimated. Data came from immunoSEQ multiplex PCR; TCRdb stores just in-frame clones and leaves some out. The DNA was the basis for D and trimming; V, J and clone size are from that table. This sample carries about 100,000 clones, more than 70% of them seen once, and the ten largest clones take 2.9%. V was clipped by 5 bases and J by 1 base, with 14 bases between them. The CDR3 covers 15 residues. Germline lookup yields CDR1 SEHNR and CDR2 FQNEAQ (reference sequence). The chain has TRBV7-9 and TRBJ1-1; TRBD1 might be the D (5 bases). The origin of this receptor is a woman over 75 with acute or convalescent COVID-19. The sequenced sample was peripheral blood. CDR3 nucleotides: TGTGCCAGCAGCCAAGGTCTAAGGGGGAACACTGAAGCTTTCTTT. Encoded protein: CASSQGLRGNTEAFF.